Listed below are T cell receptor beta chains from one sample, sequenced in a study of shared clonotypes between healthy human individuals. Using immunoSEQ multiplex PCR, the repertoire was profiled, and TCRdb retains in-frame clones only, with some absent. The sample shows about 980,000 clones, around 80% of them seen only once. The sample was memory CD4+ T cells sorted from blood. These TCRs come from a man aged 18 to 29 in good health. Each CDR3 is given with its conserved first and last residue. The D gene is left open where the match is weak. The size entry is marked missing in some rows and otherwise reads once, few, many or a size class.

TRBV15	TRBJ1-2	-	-	CATSTSGYGYTF	TGTGCCACCAGCACATCAGGCTATGGCTACACCTTC
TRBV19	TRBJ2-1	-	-	CASSGQNNGQFF	TGTGCCAGTAGCGGACAGAACAATGGGCAGTTCTTC
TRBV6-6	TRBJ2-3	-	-	CASRYGQDTQYF	TGTGCCAGCAGATACGGGCAAGATACGCAGTATTTT
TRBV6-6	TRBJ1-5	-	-	CASSYSSVIGSQPQHF	TGTGCCAGCAGTTACTCGTCAGTCATCGGGTCTCAGCCCCAGCATTTT
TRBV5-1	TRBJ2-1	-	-	CASKVEPSSYNEQFF	TGCGCCAGCAAGGTTGAACCAAGCTCCTACAATGAGCAGTTCTTC
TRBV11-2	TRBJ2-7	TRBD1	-	CASSLKGARYEQYF	TGTGCCAGCAGCTTAAAGGGGGCGCGCTACGAGCAGTACTTC
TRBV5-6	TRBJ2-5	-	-	CASSSYGSRGETQYF	TGTGCCAGCAGCTCGTACGGGAGCCGAGGAGAGACCCAGTACTTC
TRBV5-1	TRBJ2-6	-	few	CASSSNGVGANVLTF	TGCGCCAGCAGTTCAAACGGGGTTGGGGCCAACGTCCTGACTTTC
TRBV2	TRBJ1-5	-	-	CASRAGTYNQPQHF	TGTGCCAGCAGGGCAGGGACCTACAATCAGCCCCAGCATTTT
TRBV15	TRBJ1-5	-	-	CATSRGTVINQPQHF	TGTGCCACCAGCAGGGGGACGGTAATCAATCAGCCCCAGCATTTT
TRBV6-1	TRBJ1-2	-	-	CAISGSNYGYTF	TGTGCCATATCAGGGTCTAACTATGGCTACACCTTC
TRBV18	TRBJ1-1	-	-	CASSHQEGGGTEAFF	TGTGCCAGCTCTCATCAAGAGGGGGGAGGCACTGAAGCTTTCTTT